This T cell receptor (beta chain) was documented in a study of blood T cell repertoires in COVID-19. Study at large: The United States, Italy and Spain were the sources of the acute and convalescent COVID-19 samples. T cells, B-cell-depleted T cells, or PBMCs provided the cDNA or gDNA that served as material.

In the authors' workflow: Reference gene primers were amplified, and this amplification served to estimate nucleated cell counts. The method was immunoSEQ multiplex PCR; TCRdb's version includes in-frame clones alone and lacks a portion of them. V and J calls and clone size are those listed in that table; D and trimming were worked out from the DNA. The sample contains around 400,000 clones, more than 80% of which appear only once. This CDR3 comprises 13 residues. Germline lookup yields CDR1 LNHDA and CDR2 SQIVND (reference sequence). J gave up 9 bases and V 5 bases, and 9 bases lay outside the gene matches.

Sequenced sample: peripheral blood. The clonotype originates from a man aged 40-49 years with acute or convalescent COVID-19. The rearrangement uses TRBV19 and TRBJ2-5; TRBD2 aligns across 7 bases. The CDR3 loop is CASSHDSRGAQYF. For the CDR3, the DNA is TGTGCCAGTAGTCATGACAGTCGGGGGGCCCAGTACTTC.